The source of this T cell receptor (beta chain) is a study of T cell repertoires in cytomegalovirus infection. The study's findings and limits: CMV carriers with the relevant HLA were identified by cumulative public TCR beta family frequency.

This CDR3 has 15 residues. Germline-derived CDR1 and CDR2 are MDHEN and SYDVKM. V shed 1 base and J 3 bases; nucleotides not matched to a gene: 3. From the reads, TCRdb called clonotypes with MiXCR, one entry per CDR3 protein. The sample includes about 300,000 distinct CDR3 sequences, roughly 24% of them seen just once. A word on this clonotype: The antigen is unknown.

Sequenced input: PBMCs. The chain uses TRBV28 and TRBJ2-3; 8 bases fit TRBD2. This sequence originates from a human donor in good health (CMV status not recorded). Some clones in this sample may be carry-over from other donors' samples. The CDR3 DNA follows: TGTGCCAGCAGTTTATCTAGCGGGCAGACAGATACGCAGTATTTT. As protein: CASSLSSGQTDTQYF.